This T cell receptor beta chain is from a study of cytomegalovirus exposure and HLA in healthy donors. Study-wide points: Whilst most TCR sequences proved rare, a subset of public TCRs occurred across many donors.

Germline loops: CDR1 LNHDA, CDR2 SQIVND (reference sequence). This CDR3 has 14 amino acids. Deletions cut 6 bases from V and 1 base from J, with 12 bases between. Note on this clone: The antigen is not known.

Use of 60 Vbeta and 13 Jbeta primers characterized the PCR. Assay used: immunoSEQ multiplex PCR; TCRdb lists only in-frame clones, some missing. The sample has some 110,000 clones, roughly 80% seen once. The chain carries TRBV19 and TRBJ1-1; TRBD1 might be the D (5 bases). The receptor comes from a man aged 25 to 45 in good health and CMV-seropositive. The sample taken for sequencing was PBMCs. CDR3 bases: TGTGCCAGTAGCCCGACAGTTTCGAACACTGAAGCTTTCTTT. Protein sequence: CASSPTVSNTEAFF.